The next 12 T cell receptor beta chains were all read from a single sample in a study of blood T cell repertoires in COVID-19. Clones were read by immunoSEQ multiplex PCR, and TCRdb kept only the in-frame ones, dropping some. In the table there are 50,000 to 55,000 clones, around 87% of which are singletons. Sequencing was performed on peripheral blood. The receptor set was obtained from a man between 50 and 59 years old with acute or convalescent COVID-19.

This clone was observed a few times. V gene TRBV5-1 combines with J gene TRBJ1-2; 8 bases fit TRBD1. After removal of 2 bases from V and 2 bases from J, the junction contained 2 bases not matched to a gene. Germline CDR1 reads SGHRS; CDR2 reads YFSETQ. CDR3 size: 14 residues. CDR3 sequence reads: CASSLQGENYGYTF. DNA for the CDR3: TGCGCCAGCAGCTTACAGGGGGAAAACTATGGCTACACCTTC.

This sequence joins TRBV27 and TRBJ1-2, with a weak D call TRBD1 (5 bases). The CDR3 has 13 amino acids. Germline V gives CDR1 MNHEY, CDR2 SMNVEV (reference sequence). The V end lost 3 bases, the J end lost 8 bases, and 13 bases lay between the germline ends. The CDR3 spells CASSFLGKGGYTF. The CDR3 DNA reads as TGTGCCAGCAGTTTTTTAGGGAAGGGGGGCTACACCTTC.

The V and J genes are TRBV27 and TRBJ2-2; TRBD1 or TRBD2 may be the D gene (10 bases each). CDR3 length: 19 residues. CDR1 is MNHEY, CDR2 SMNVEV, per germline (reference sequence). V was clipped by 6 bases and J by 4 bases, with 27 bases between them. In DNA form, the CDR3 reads TGTGCCAGCAGCCGGGACAGGGGTGCCAGCGGGAGGGCCACCGGGGAGCTGTTTTTT. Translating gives CASSRDRGASGRATGELFF.

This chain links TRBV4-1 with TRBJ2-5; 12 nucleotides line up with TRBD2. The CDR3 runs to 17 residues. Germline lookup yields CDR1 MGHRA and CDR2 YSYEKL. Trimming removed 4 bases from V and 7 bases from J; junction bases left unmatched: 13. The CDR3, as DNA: TGCGCCAGCAGCCCCTCTGGACTAGCGGGGCCCAGGGGGACCCAGTACTTC. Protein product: CASSPSGLAGPRGTQYF.

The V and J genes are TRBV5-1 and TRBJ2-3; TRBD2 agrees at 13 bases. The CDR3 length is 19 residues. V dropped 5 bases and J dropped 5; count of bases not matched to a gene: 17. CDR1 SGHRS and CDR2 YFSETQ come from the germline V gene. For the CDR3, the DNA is TGCGCCAGCAGGAGGAGACCGGGGGGACTAGCGGGGTGGGGAGATACGCAGTATTTT. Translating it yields CASRRRPGGLAGWGDTQYF.

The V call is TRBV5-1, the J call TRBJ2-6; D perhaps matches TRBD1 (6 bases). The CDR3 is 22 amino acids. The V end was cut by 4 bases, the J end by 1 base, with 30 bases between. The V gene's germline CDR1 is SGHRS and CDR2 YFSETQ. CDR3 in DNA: TGCGCCAGCAGCCGAGCCTCGAACAGGGAAGAGGATTCATTGTCTGGGGCCAACGTCCTGACTTTC. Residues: CASSRASNREEDSLSGANVLTF.

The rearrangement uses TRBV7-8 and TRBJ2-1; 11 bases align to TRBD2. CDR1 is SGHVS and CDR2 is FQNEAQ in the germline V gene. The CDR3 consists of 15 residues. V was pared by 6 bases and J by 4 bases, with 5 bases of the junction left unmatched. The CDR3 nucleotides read TGTGCCAGCAGTTCCGGGACTAGCGGATACAATGAGCAGTTCTTC. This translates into CASSSGTSGYNEQFF.

The CDR3 nucleotides are TGCGCCAGCAGCCAGGGAGGCCCGTCATCTGAGCAGTACTTC. Translation: CASSQGGPSSEQYF. The V and J genes are TRBV4-1 and TRBJ2-7, with D perhaps TRBD2 (6 bases). Germline CDR1 and CDR2: MGHRA and YSYEKL. Trimming took off 3 bases at V and 7 bases at J, with 16 bases between the two ends. CDR3 size: 14 residues.

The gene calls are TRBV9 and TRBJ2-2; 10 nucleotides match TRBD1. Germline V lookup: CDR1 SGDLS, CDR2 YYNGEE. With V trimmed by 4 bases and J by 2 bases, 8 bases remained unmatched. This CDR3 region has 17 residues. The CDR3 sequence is CASSRLDRGGNTGELFF. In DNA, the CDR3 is TGTGCCAGCAGCCGATTGGACAGGGGGGGTAACACCGGGGAGCTGTTTTTT.

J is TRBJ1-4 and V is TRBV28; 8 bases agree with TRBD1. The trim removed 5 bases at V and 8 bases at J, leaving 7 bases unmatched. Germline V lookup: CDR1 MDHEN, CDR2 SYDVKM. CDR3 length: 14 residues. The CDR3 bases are TGTGCCAGCAGTACCCAGGGGGCGAGGGAAAAACTGTTTTTT. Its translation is CASSTQGAREKLFF.

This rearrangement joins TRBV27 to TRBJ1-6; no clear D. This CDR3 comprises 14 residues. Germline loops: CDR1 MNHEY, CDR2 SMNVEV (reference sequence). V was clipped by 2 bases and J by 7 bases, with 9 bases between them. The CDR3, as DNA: TGTGCCAGCAGTTTAACGGGAATCAATTCACCCCTCCACTTT. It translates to CASSLTGINSPLHF.

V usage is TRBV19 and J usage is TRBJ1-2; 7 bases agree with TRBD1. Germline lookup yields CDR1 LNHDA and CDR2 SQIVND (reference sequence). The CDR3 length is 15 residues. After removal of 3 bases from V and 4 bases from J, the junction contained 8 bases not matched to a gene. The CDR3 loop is CASSMLWTGSYGYTF. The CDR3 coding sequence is TGTGCCAGTAGTATGCTTTGGACAGGATCCTATGGCTACACCTTC.